This is a list of T cell receptor beta chains from one sample in a study of blood T cell repertoires in COVID-19. This table comes from immunoSEQ multiplex PCR, and its TCRdb copy is limited to in-frame clones, with some not included. The sample records about 440,000 clones, approximately 90% being singletons. The specimen was peripheral blood. The receptors were gathered from a young woman with acute or convalescent COVID-19. CDR3s include the opening cysteine and the closing phenylalanine or tryptophan.

TRBV2	TRBJ1-2	CASSQALGGYGYTF
TRBV6-1	TRBJ1-5	CASSETKTGGSQPQHF
TRBV4-1	TRBJ1-5	CASSQEIRVGNQPQHF
TRBV14	TRBJ2-5	CASSQDTGTQETQYF
TRBV7-9	TRBJ2-3	CASSLAGGTDTQYF
TRBV19	TRBJ2-3	CASRNGQGRDDTQYF
TRBV9	TRBJ1-3	CASSYIPDSGNTIYF
TRBV7-2	TRBJ1-2	CASSLAGTGWGYTF
TRBV27	TRBJ1-6	CASSSARGQGAYNSPLHF
TRBV9	TRBJ2-5	CASSETDIQETQYF
TRBV5-1	TRBJ2-3	CASSAGTRWGTDTQYF
TRBV19	TRBJ2-7	CASSAGTGPRYEQYF
TRBV28	TRBJ1-6	CASNIQGYHSPLHF
TRBV10-3	TRBJ2-1	CAISDPGQGLYNEQFF
TRBV28	TRBJ2-1	CASSRDIRNPSYNEQFF
TRBV5-1	TRBJ2-1	CASYRDISDEQFF
TRBV18	TRBJ1-1	CASSPPPVGAYTEAFF
TRBV9	TRBJ1-5	CASSVTGQMGQPQHF
TRBV11-2	TRBJ2-3	CASSQPGLAGGDTQYF
TRBV9	TRBJ1-4	CASSVGQRGGKLFF
TRBV7-6	TRBJ2-7	CASSLSTGWFVYEQYF
TRBV5-1	TRBJ2-7	CASSLAGGGLIYEQYF
TRBV30	TRBJ1-1	CAWSVLRETEAFF